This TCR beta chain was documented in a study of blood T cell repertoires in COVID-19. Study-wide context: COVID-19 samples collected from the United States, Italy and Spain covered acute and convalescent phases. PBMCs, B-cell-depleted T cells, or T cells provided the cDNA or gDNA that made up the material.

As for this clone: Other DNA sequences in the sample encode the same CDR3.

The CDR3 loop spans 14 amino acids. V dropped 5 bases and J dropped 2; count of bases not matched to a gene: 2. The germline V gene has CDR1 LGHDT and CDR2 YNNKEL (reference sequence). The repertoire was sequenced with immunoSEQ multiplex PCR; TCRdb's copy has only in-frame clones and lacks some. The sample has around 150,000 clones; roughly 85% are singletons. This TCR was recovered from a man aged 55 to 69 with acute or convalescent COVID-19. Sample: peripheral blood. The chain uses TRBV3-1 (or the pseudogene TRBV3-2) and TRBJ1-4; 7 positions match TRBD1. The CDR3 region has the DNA TGTGCCAGCAGCTTACAGGGGACTAATGAAAAACTGTTTTTT. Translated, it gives CASSLQGTNEKLFF.